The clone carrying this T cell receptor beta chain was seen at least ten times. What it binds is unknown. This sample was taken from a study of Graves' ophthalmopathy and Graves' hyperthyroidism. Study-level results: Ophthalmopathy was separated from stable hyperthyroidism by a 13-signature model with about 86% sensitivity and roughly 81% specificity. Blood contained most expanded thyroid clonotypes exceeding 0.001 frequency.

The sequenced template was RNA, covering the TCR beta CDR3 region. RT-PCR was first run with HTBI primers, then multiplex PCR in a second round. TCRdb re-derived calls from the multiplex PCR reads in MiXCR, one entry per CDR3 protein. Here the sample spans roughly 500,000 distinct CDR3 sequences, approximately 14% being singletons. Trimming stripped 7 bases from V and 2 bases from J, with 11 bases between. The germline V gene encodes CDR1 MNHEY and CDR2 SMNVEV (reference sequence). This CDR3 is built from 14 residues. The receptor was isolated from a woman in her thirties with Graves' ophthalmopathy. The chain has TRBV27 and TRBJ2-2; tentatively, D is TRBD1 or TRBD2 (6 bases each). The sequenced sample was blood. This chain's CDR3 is CASKGGSNTGELFF. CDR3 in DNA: TGTGCCAGCAAAGGGGGGAGCAACACCGGGGAGCTGTTTTTT.